The source of this TCR beta chain is a study of T cells expressing NK-cell markers. Study information: The authors derived TCR beta repertoires from sorted CD3+CD56+NKG2C+, CD3+CD56+NKG2C- and CD3+CD56-NKG2C+ T cells. Seven of the eight sequenced donors were classified as HCMV-seropositive, and one was classified as seronegative. Whole-study findings and limits: NKG2C+ dominant clonotypes from over five donors made up roughly 1.0-7.5% of CD8+ T cells.

UMIs accompanied the 5'RACE template switching by which TCR beta cDNA was made. TCRdb reprocessed the 5' RACE reads, with one entry per CDR3 protein and no DNA. The sample table sets out approximately 420,000 distinct CDR3 sequences. The CDR3 has 16 amino acids. Germline V gene sequence: CDR1 MGHRA, CDR2 YSYEKL. As for this clonotype: The antigen remains undetermined.

The sample comprised blood T cells: a sorted CD56 or NKG2C T cell subset, CD4+ or CD8+ T cells, or bulk PBMC T cells (not recorded which). The receptor was derived from a woman between 45 and 65 years old in good health. The chain combines TRBV4-1 with TRBJ2-1; TCRdb's D call of TRBD1 is untestable without DNA. The CDR3 spells CASSQPLRDRYNEQFF.